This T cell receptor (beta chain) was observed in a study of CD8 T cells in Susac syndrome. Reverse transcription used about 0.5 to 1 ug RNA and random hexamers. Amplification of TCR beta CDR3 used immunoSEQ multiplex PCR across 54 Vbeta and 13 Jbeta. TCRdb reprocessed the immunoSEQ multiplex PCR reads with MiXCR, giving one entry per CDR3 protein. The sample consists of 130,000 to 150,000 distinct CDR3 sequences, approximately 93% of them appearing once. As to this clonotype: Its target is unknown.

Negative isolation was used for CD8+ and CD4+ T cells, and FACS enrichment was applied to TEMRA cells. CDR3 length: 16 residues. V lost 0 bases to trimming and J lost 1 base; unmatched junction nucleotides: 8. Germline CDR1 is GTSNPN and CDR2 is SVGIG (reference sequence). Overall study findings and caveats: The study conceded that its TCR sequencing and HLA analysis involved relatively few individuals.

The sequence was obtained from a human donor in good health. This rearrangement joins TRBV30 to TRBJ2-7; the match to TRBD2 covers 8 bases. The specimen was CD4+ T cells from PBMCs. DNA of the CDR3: TGTGCCTGGAGTGTAATAAGAAGCGGGAGATCCTACGAGCAGTACTTC. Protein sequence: CAWSVIRSGRSYEQYF.